This T cell receptor (beta chain) was profiled in a study of monozygotic twins with inflammatory bowel disease. Per germline, CDR1 SGHRS and CDR2 YFSETQ. This CDR3 contains 15 residues. Using eight separate reactions per sample, the authors generated cDNA. TCRdb re-called the 5' RACE reads and gives one entry per CDR3 protein, without DNA. The sample table sets out 310,000 or so distinct CDR3 sequences. This clonotype was obtained from a human donor with ulcerative colitis or Crohn's disease, or a healthy co-twin of an affected twin (not recorded which). The chain links TRBV5-1 to TRBJ2-2; TCRdb's assignment of TRBD2 cannot be checked, as there is no DNA. The sequenced sample consisted of blood. CDR3 amino acids: CASSLAGGLPGELFF.